What follows are 3 T cell receptor beta chains derived from one specimen sequenced in a study of shared clonotypes between healthy human individuals. Assay: immunoSEQ multiplex PCR; the TCRdb copy retains only in-frame clones and omits some. The repertoire has about 2.4 million clones, approximately 93% of them found once; the top ten carry roughly 0.36%. The sample consisted of naive CD4+ T cells from PBMCs. Subset given: CD45RA+ positively selected. The source is a man between 18 and 29 years old in good health. Some clones in this sample may be carry-over from other donors' samples.

A remark on this clone: Because the CDR3's place on the DNA is in doubt, the DNA is left out and the CDR3 is given as listed by TCRdb. The chain combines TRBV7-2 with TRBJ2-1; the D call in the table, TRBD1, was not verified against the DNA. Both ends counted, the CDR3 spans 13 residues. Germline CDR1 and CDR2: SGHTA and FQGNSA. The CDR3 spells CASSFGQGTAEFF.

The chain couples TRBV6-1 to TRBJ1-5; the D is unclear. Germline V gene lookup returns CDR1 MNHNS and CDR2 SASEGT. Between the trimmed V and J ends, which lost 4 bases and 3 bases, there was a span of 7 bases. This CDR3 region has 13 residues. The CDR3 DNA reads as TGTGCCAGCAGTGGACTACACAATCAGCCCCAGCATTTT. Amino acids: CASSGLHNQPQHF.

The V gene is TRBV4-3, the J gene TRBJ1-2, with D hard to call. The length of the CDR3 is 15 residues. Germline assignment: CDR1 LGHNA and CDR2 YSLEER. The V end lost 4 bases, the J end lost 7 bases, and 19 bases lay between the germline ends. The DNA for the CDR3 is TGCGCCAGCAGCCTCCAACGTGAGGTTCCGCGTGGCTACACCTTC. It is translated as CASSLQREVPRGYTF.